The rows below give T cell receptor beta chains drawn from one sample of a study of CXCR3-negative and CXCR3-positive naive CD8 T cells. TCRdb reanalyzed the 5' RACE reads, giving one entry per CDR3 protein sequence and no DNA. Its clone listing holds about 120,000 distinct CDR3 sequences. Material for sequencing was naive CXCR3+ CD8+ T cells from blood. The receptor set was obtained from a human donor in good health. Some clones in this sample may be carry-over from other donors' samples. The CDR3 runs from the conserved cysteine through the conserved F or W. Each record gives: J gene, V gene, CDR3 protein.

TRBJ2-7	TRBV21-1	CASSKDKTGSHEQYF
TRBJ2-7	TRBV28	CASSPELGGEQYF
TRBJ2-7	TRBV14	CASSQAPFYEQYF
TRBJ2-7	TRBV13	CASSSLTDDAGGEQYF
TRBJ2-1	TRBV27	CASSFGAGNEQFF
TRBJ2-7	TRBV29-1	CSVVPSSSYEQYF
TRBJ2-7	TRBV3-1	CASSPDRGLLYEQYF
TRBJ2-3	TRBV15	CATSRGATDTQYF
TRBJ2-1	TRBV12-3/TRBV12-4	CASTGTGPYYNEQFF
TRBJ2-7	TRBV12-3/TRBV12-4	CASQERQSYEQYF
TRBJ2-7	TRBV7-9	CASSSTGQPYEQYF
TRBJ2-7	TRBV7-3	CASSFGVRGSSYEQYF
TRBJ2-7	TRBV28	CASMAGLSYEQYF
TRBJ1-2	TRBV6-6	CASSYSLSDGYTF
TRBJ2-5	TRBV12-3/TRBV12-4	CASSLLGPTGETQYF
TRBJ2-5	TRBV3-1	CASSQPLETQYF
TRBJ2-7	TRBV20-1	CSASPRGTSGKVYEQYF
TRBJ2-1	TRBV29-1	CSVEVTGGSYNEQFF
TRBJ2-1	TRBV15	CATSTQEEERVPYGEQFF
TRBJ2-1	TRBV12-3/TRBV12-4	CASLGPTGDKYNEQFF
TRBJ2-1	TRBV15	CATSREGPLGHEQFF
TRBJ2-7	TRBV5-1	CASSGGAYEQYF
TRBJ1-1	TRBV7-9	CASSLGPAGEAFF
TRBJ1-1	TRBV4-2	CASSQGIHSVDAFF
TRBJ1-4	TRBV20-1	CSATLMGAAEEKLFF
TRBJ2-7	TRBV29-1	CSVMTGNVDEQYF
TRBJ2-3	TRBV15	CATSIRTHLRDTQYF
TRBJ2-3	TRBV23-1	CASSQPETKGGRSTDTQYF
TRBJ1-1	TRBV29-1	CSVVYQGQAFF
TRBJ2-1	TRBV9	CASSVAGQEYNEQFF
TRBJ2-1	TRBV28	CASRDSKGDAAYNEQFF
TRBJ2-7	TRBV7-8	CASSPSLAGTYEQYF
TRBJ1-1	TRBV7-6	CASSLNFRGKLRNTEAFF
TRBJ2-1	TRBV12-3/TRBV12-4	CASSFSLDPRFF
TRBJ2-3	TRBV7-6	CASSSGGGPTDTQYF